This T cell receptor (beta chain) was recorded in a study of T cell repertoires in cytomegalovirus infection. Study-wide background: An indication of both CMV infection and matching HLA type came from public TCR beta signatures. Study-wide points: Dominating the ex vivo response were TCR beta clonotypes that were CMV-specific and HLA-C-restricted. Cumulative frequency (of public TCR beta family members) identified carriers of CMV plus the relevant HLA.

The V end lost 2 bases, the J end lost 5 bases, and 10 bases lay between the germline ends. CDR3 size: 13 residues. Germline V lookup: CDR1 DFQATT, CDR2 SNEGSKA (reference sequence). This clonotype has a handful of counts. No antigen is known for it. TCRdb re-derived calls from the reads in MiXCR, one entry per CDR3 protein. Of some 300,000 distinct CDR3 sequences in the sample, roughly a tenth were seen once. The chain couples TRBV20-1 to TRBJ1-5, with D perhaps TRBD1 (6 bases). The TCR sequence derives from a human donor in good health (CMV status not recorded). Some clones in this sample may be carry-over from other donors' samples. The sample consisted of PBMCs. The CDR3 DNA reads TGCAGTGCTAGAAACAGGGAGGATCAGCCCCAGCATTTT. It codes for CSARNREDQPQHF.